This entry lists 4 T cell receptor beta chains sequenced from one sample in a study of response to subunit inactivated influenza vaccine. TCRdb ran MiXCR on the RT-PCR reads and lists one entry per CDR3 protein. The table lists approximately 530,000 distinct CDR3 sequences, around 13% of them singletons. The sample here was PBMCs from blood, taken 35 to 45 days after vaccination. The receptors were gathered from a man aged 45-60 years who received an inactivated influenza vaccine.

This clonotype was counted between two and nine times. The chain carries TRBV2 and TRBJ2-5; D possibly matches TRBD1 or TRBD2 (7 bases each). The CDR3 has 15 amino acids. V was clipped by 5 bases and J by 5 bases, with 18 bases between them. Germline CDR1 reads SNHLY; CDR2 reads FYNNEI. The chain's CDR3 is CASSPQGGARETQYF. The CDR3 region has the DNA TGTGCCAGCAGTCCTCAGGGGGGGGCTCGGGAGACCCAGTACTTC.

This clonotype occurred a few times. The J gene is TRBJ2-3, the V gene TRBV7-6, with TRBD1 matching over 7 bases. The CDR3 spans 17 residues. The junction had 10 bases not matched to a gene; V was cut back by 2 bases and J by 2 bases. CDR1 and CDR2 from the germline V gene are SGHVS and FNYEAQ. The CDR3 reads CASSLYLGDSNTDTQYF. For the CDR3, the DNA is TGTGCCAGCAGCTTATATTTGGGGGACAGCAACACAGATACGCAGTATTTT.

The chain has TRBV15 and TRBJ2-3, with D unresolved. Deletions cut 0 bases from V and 5 bases from J, with 6 bases between. CDR1 and CDR2 from the germline V gene are LNHNV and YYDKDF (reference sequence). The CDR3 is 13 residues long. The CDR3 reads CATSRESVDTQYF. As DNA, the CDR3 is TGTGCCACCAGCAGAGAGTCGGTAGATACGCAGTATTTT. Looking up the rest from reference TRBV15 and TRBJ2-3 gives the full variable domain: DAMVIQNPRYQVTQFGKPVTLSCSQTLNHNVMYWYQQKSSQAPKLLFHYYDKDFNNEADTPDNFQSRRPNTSFCFLDIRSPGLGDTAMYLCATSRESVDTQYFGPGTRLTVL.

This clonotype has more than one count but fewer than ten. V is TRBV3-1 and J is TRBJ2-1, with 8 bases aligning to TRBD2. CDR1 is LGHDT and CDR2 is YNNKEL in the germline V gene (reference sequence). The CDR3 spans 14 residues. V shed 6 bases and J 7 bases; nucleotides not matched to a gene: 8. CDR3 amino acids: CASSGREGLNEQFF. DNA for the CDR3: TGTGCCAGCAGTGGTCGGGAGGGCCTTAATGAGCAGTTCTTC.